Listed here are 10 T cell receptor beta chains from one sample, sequenced in a study of neurological immune-mediated disorders. TCRdb itself ran the 5' RACE reads through MiXCR, one entry per CDR3 protein. The sample records some 42,000 distinct CDR3 sequences, 11% being singletons. The source material was CD4+ T cells from blood. The source of these receptors is a young woman with HTLV-1-associated myelopathy (HAM/TSP).

In this sample, this clonotype turned up many times. The chain recombines TRBV18 with TRBJ2-1, with a tentative D call TRBD2 (6 bases). The CDR3 is 16 residues long. CDR1 and CDR2 (germline): KGHSH, LQKENI. The ends were cut back, 2 bases at V and 3 bases at J, with 14 bases in the middle. CDR3 amino acids: CASSPSSLGGYNEQFF. The CDR3 nucleotides are TGTGCCAGCTCACCAAGTTCTTTGGGGGGCTACAATGAGCAGTTCTTC.

The chain joins TRBV27 to TRBJ2-3; D is unclear. The ends were cut back, 0 bases at V and 2 bases at J, with 9 bases in the middle. The CDR3 sequence is 15 residues long. Looked up from germline, CDR1 is MNHEY and CDR2 is SMNVEV (reference sequence). The CDR3 sequence is CASSLSAWTTDTQYF. The DNA of the CDR3 is TGTGCCAGCAGTTTATCGGCCTGGACCACAGATACGCAGTATTTT.

This clonotype was found many times. V and J are TRBV20-1 and TRBJ1-2; TRBD1 matches 8 bases. CDR3 size: 16 residues. The germline gives CDR1 DFQATT, CDR2 SNEGSKA (reference sequence). After removal of 1 base from V and 4 bases from J, the junction contained 11 bases not matched to a gene. CDR3 sequence: CSARGTGGETVYGYTF. CDR3 bases: TGCAGTGCTAGAGGCACAGGGGGTGAAACGGTCTATGGCTACACCTTC.

This clonotype has just a few counts. CDR3 sequence (DNA): TGCGCCAGCAGCACAGGGACAGACTACGAGCAGTACTTC. It translates to CASSTGTDYEQYF. The rearrangement joins TRBV5-1 to TRBJ2-7; 7 bases are a match to TRBD1. The CDR3 is 13 amino acids. CDR1 and CDR2 (germline): SGHRS, YFSETQ. Trimming removed 4 bases from V and 3 bases from J; junction bases left unmatched: 4.

This clonotype appeared many times. The J gene is TRBJ2-7, the V gene TRBV3-1; 9 nucleotides agree with TRBD2. Germline values: CDR1 LGHDT, CDR2 YNNKEL (reference sequence). The CDR3 has 15 amino acids. After removal of 1 base from V and 3 bases from J, the junction contained 4 bases not matched to a gene. The CDR3 protein is CASSQAASGVYEQYF. The CDR3 region has the DNA TGTGCCAGCAGCCAAGCCGCTAGCGGGGTCTACGAGCAGTACTTC.

Ten or more counts support this clonotype. The rearrangement joins TRBV5-6 to TRBJ2-3, with 8 bases fitting TRBD2. This CDR3 comprises 15 residues. Losses at the gene ends were 2 bases for V and 2 bases for J; bases not matched to a gene: 4. Germline lookup yields CDR1 SGHDT and CDR2 YYEEEE. In nucleotides, the CDR3 is TGTGCCAGCAGCTTCTTAGCGGGGCCCACAGATACGCAGTATTTT. This translates into CASSFLAGPTDTQYF.

Many counts were recorded for this clonotype. The rearrangement uses TRBV20-1 and TRBJ2-3, with D possibly being TRBD2 (7 bases). This CDR3 has 12 residues. V was cut by 5 bases and J by 4 bases, with 10 bases left in between. CDR1 and CDR2 (germline): DFQATT, SNEGSKA (reference sequence). The DNA of the CDR3 is TGCAGTGCTGTGGGGGGGCCAGATACGCAGTATTTT. Translated, it gives CSAVGGPDTQYF.

This clonotype was found many times. The chain links TRBV5-1 to TRBJ1-5; the match to TRBD1 covers 8 bases. Germline lookup yields CDR1 SGHRS and CDR2 YFSETQ. J was trimmed by 3 bases and V by 5 bases; bases with no gene match: 7. The CDR3 loop spans 15 amino acids. CDR3 sequence reads: CASRQTGENNQPQHF. CDR3 nucleotides: TGCGCCAGCAGACAGACAGGGGAAAACAATCAGCCCCAGCATTTT.

Ten or more counts support this clonotype. The chain joins TRBV20-1 to TRBJ2-7; D could derive from TRBD1 or TRBD2 (6 bases each). The germline V gene has CDR1 DFQATT and CDR2 SNEGSKA (reference sequence). The CDR3 has 15 residues. V lost 3 bases and J lost 2, with 17 bases in between. The CDR3 DNA reads as TGCAGTGCTAGGGCCCCCGGGGGCCGGACCTACGAGCAGTACTTC. It specifies CSARAPGGRTYEQYF.

Ten or more counts support this clonotype. This chain links TRBV11-3 with TRBJ2-1, with TRBD2 matching over 7 bases. This CDR3 spans 15 amino acids. Germline CDR1 SGHNT, CDR2 YENEEA. After removal of 5 bases from V and 4 bases from J, the junction contained 8 bases not matched to a gene. CDR3 DNA: TGTGCCAGCAGCCTGGGGGGGTTTGAGTACAATGAGCAGTTCTTC. It codes for CASSLGGFEYNEQFF.